This T cell receptor beta chain was documented in a study of blood T cell repertoires in acute mononucleosis. This clone was observed many times. A far larger clone differs by one base, so this is likely a read error. The identical CDR3 is also encoded by other nucleotide sequences in the sample. Time point: convalescence about 6 months (5-8 months) after acute presentation (visit 7). This CDR3 spans 15 amino acids. The ends were cut back, 4 bases at V and 3 bases at J, with 14 bases in the middle. Per the germline V gene, CDR1 is SGHNT and CDR2 is YYREEE (reference sequence). TCRdb's table, derived via immunoSEQ multiplex PCR, lists solely in-frame clones and lacks some. The top ten hold roughly 26% of the sample, which has 1,500 to 2,000 clones, around 20% seen once.

The sequence derives from a young woman with infectious mononucleosis caused by EBV. The chain combines TRBV5-4 with TRBJ2-1; no clear D. Here the sequenced sample was EBV YVL epitope tetramer+ CD8+ T cells sorted from PBMCs, taken during convalescence from infectious mononucleosis. Subset: CD8 T cells binding a tetramer with EBV BRLF1 109-117 peptide (YVL-BR). The DNA for the CDR3 is TGTGCCAGCAGCCAAGTACCCCGAGACTACAATGAGCAGTTCTTC. Amino acid sequence: CASSQVPRDYNEQFF. The full variable domain, completed using reference TRBV5-4 and TRBJ2-1, is ETGVTQSPTHLIKTRGQQVTLRCSSQSGHNTVSWYQQALGQGPQFIFQYYREEENGRGNFPPRFSGLQFPNYSSELNVNALELDDSALYLCASSQVPRDYNEQFFGPGTRLTVL.